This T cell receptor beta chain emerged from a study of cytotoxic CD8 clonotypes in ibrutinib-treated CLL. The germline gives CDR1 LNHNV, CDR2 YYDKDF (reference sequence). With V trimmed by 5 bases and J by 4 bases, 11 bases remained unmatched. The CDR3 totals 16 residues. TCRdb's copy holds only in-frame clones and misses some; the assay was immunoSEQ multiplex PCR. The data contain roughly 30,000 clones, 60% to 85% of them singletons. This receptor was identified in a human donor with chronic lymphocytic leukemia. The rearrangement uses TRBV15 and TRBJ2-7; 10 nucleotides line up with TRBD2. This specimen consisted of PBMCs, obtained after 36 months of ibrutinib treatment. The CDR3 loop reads CATSPLGASGGYEQYF. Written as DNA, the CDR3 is TGTGCCACCAGCCCCTTAGGGGCTAGCGGGGGATACGAGCAGTACTTC. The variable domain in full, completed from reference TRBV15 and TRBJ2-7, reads DAMVIQNPRYQVTQFGKPVTLSCSQTLNHNVMYWYQQKSSQAPKLLFHYYDKDFNNEADTPDNFQSRRPNTSFCFLDIRSPGLGDTAMYLCATSPLGASGGYEQYFGPGTRLTVT.